The present entry profiles one TCR beta chain with its context. These data are taken from a study of blood T cell repertoires in COVID-19. The assay was immunoSEQ multiplex PCR, and TCRdb's table has in-frame clones only and misses some. The profile shows 250,000 to 350,000 clones, around 89% of them singletons. V was trimmed by 4 bases and J by 5 bases, leaving 6 bases between them. Germline loops: CDR1 WNHNN, CDR2 SYGVQD (reference sequence). The CDR3 is 12 residues long. This sequence joins TRBV10-1 and TRBJ2-1, with a weak D call TRBD2 (5 bases). Material for sequencing was peripheral blood. This clonotype was sampled from a man aged 25 to 40 with acute or convalescent COVID-19. CDR3 sequence reads: CASSAGDNEQFF. The CDR3 DNA sequence: TGCGCCAGCAGTGCCGGGGACAATGAGCAGTTCTTC.